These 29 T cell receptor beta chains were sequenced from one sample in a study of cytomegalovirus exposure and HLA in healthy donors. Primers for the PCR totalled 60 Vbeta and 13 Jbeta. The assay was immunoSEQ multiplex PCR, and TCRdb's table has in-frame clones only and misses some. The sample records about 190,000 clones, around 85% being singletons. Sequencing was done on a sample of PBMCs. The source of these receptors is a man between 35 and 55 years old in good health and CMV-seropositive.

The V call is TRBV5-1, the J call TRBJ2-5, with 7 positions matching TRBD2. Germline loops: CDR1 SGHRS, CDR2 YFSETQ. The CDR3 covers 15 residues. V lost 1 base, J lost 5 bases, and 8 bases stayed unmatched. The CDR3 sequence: CASSLWAGEGETQYF. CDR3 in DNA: TGCGCCAGCAGCTTGTGGGCCGGGGAGGGGGAGACCCAGTACTTC.

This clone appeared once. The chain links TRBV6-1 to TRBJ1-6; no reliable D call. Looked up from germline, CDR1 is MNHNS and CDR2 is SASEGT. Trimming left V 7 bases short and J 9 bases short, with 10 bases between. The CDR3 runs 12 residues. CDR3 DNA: TGTGCCAGCAATAGCGTGGGTTCACCCCTCCACTTT. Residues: CASNSVGSPLHF.

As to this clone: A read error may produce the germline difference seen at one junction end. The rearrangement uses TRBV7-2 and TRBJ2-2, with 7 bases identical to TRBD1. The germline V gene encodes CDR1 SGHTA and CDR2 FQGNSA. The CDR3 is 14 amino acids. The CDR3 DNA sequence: TGTGCCAGCAGCTCGGGGACAGTCACCGAGGAGCTGTTTTTT. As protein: CASSSGTVTEELFF.

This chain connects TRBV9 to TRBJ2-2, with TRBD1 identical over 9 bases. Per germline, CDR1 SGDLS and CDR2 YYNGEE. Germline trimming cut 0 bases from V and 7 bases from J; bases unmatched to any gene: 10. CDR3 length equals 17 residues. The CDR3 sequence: CASSVVGGTGMIGELFF. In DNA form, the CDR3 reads TGTGCCAGCAGCGTAGTAGGTGGGACAGGGATGATCGGGGAGCTGTTTTTT.

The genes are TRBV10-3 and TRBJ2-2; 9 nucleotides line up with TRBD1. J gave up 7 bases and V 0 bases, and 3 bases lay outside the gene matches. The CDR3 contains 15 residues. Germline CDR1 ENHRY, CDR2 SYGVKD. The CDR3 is CAISESGTGFGELFF. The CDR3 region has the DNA TGTGCCATCAGTGAGTCGGGGACAGGGTTCGGGGAGCTGTTTTTT.

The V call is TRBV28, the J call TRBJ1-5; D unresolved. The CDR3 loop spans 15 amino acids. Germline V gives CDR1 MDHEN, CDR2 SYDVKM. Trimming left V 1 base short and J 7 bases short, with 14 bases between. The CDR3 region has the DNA TGTGCCAGCAGTTTATTACGGGGAGGAGGACAGCCCCAGCATTTT. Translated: CASSLLRGGGQPQHF.

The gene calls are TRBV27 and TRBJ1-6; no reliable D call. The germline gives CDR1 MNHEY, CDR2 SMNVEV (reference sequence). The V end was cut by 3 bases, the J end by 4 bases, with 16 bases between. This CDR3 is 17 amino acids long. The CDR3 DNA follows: TGTGCCAGCAGTTTTCTGAGGGAGGGCCGATATAATTCACCCCTCCACTTT. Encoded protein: CASSFLREGRYNSPLHF.

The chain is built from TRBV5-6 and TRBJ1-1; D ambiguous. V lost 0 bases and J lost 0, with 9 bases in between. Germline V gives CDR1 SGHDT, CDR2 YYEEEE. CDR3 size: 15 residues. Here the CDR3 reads CASSLGSTMNTEAFF. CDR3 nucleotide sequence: TGTGCCAGCAGCTTGGGGAGCACCATGAACACTGAAGCTTTCTTT.

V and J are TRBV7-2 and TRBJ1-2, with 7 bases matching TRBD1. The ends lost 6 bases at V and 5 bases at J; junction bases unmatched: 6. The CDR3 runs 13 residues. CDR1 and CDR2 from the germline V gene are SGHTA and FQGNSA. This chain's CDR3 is CASSFQGGYGYTF. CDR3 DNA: TGTGCCAGCAGTTTTCAGGGGGGTTATGGCTACACCTTC.

The CDR3 nucleotides read TGTGCCAGCACGAAGCTCGCCTACGAGCAGTACTTC. Its translation: CASTKLAYEQYF. The rearrangement links TRBV2 to TRBJ2-7, with D uncertain. The CDR3 length is 12 residues. The V and J ends lost 7 bases and 2 bases respectively, with 9 bases between them. Germline V CDR1 and CDR2: SNHLY, FYNNEI.

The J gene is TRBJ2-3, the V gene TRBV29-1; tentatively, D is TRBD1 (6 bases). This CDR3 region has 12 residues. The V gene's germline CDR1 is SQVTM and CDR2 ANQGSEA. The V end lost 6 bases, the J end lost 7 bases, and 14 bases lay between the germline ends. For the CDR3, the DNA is TGCAGCGTCGCGTTACAGGGTAATACGCAGTATTTT. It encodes CSVALQGNTQYF.

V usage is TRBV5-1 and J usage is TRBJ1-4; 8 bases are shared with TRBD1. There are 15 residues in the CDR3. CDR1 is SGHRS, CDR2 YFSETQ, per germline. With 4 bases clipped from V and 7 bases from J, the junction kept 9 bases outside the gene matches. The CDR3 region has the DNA TGCGCCAGCAGCGTATCAGGGGGCTGGGGTGAAAAACTGTTTTTT. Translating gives CASSVSGGWGEKLFF.

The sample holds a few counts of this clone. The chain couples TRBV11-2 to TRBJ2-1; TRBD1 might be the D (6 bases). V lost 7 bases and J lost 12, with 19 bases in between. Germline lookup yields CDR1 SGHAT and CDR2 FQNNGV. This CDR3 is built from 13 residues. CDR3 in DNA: TGTGCCAGCACCCTCGGTGAGGGGGAAGCGCAGTTCTTC. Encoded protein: CASTLGEGEAQFF.

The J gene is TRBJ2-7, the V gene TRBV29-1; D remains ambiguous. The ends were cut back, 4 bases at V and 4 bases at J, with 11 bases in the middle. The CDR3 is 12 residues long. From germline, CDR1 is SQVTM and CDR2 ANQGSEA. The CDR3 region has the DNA TGCAGCGTTGGGGCAGATCAGTACGAGCAGTACTTC. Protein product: CSVGADQYEQYF.

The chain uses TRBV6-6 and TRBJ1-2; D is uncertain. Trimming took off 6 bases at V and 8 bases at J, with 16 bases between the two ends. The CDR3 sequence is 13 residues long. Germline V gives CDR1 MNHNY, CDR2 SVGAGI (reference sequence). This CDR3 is CASSPPVAVGYTF. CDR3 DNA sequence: TGTGCCAGCAGCCCCCCGGTTGCCGTGGGCTACACCTTC.

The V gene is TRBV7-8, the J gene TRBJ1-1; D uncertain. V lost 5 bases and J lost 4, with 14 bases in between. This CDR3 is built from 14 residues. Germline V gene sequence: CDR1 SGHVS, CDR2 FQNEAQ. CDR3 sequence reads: CASSLSVGFTEAFF. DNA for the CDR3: TGTGCCAGCAGCCTTAGCGTAGGGTTCACTGAAGCTTTCTTT.

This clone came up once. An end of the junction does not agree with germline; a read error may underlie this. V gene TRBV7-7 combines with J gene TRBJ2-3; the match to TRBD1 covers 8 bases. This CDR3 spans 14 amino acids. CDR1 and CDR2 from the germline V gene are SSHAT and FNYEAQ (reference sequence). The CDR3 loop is CASSPFRQGDTQYF. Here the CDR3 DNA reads TGTGCTAGCAGCCCATTCCGACAGGGGGATACGCAGTATTTT.

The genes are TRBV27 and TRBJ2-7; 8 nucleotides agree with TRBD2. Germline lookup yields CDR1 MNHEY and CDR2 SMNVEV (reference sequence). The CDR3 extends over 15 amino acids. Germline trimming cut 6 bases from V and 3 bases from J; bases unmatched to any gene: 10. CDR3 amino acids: CASRPKTSAYYEQYF. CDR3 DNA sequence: TGTGCCAGCAGGCCAAAGACTAGCGCCTACTACGAGCAGTACTTC.

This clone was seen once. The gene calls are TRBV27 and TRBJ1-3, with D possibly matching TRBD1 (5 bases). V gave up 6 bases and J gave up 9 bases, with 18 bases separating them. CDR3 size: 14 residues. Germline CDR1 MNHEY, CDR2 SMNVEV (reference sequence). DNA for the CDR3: TGTGCCAGCAGGCCGACTAGCGCCGGGGGCACCATATATTTT. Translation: CASRPTSAGGTIYF.

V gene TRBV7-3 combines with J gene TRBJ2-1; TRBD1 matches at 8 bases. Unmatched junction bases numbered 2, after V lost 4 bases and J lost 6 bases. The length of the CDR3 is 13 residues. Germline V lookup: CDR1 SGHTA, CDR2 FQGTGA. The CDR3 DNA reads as TGTGCCAGCAGCTCCGGACAGGGCAATGAGCAGTTCTTC. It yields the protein CASSSGQGNEQFF.

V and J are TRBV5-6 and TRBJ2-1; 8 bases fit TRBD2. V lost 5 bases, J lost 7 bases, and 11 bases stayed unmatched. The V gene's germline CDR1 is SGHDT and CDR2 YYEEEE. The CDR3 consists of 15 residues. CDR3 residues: CASRITSGWMNEQFF. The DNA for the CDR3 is TGTGCCAGCAGAATAACTAGCGGTTGGATGAATGAGCAGTTCTTC.

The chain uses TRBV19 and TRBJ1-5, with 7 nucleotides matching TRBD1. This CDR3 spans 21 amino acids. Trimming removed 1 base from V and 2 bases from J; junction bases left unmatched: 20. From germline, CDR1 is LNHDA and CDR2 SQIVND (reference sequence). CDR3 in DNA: TGTGCCAGTAGTATAGTTCGAACCCCGAACACAGGGGTGCGTGGCAATCAGCCCCAGCATTTT. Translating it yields CASSIVRTPNTGVRGNQPQHF.

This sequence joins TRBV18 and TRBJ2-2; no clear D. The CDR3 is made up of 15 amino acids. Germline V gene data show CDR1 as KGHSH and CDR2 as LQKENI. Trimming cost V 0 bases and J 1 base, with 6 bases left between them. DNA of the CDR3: TGTGCCAGCTCACCACCGAGCGAGAACACCGGGGAGCTGTTTTTT. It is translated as CASSPPSENTGELFF.

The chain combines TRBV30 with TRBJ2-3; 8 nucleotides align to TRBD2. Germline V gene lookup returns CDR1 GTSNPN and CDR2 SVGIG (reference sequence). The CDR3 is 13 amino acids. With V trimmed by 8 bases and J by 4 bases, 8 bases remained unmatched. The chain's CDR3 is CAAGTRLADTQYF. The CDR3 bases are TGTGCCGCCGGGACTAGGCTTGCAGATACGCAGTATTTT. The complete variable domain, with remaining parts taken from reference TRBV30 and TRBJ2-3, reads SQTIHQWPATLVQPVGSPLSLECTVEGTSNPNLYWYRQAAGRGLQLLFYSVGIGQISSEVPQNLSASRPQDRQFILSSKKLLLSDSGFYLCAAGTRLADTQYFGPGTRLTVL.

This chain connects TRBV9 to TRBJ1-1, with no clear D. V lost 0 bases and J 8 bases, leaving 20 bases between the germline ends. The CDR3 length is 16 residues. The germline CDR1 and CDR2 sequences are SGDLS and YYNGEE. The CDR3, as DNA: TGTGCCAGCAGCGTAGTTGAGAGAGGCCGAGCCTTGGAAGCTTTCTTT. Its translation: CASSVVERGRALEAFF.

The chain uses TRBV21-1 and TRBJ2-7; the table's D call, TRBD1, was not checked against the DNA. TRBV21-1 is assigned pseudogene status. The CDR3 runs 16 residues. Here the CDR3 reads CASTTPMTGERYEQYF. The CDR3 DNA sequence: TGTGCCAGCACCACGCCTATGACAGGGGAGCGCTACGAGCAGTACTTC.

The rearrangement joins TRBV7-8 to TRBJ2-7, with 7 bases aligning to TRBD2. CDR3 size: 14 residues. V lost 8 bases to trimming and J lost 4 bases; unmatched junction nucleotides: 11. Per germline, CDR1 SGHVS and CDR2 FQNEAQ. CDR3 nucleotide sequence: TGTGCCAGCCACAGTACCCAGGGAGGGTACGAGCAGTACTTC. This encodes CASHSTQGGYEQYF.

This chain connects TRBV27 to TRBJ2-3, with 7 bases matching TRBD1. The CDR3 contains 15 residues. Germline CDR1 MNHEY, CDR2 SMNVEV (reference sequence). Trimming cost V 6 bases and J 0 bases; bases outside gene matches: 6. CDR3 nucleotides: TGTGCCAGCAGACTGGGACAGAGAAGCACAGATACGCAGTATTTT. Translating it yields CASRLGQRSTDTQYF.

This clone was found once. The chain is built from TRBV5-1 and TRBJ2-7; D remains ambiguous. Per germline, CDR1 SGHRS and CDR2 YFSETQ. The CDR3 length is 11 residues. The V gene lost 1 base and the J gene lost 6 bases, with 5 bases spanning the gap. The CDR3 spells CASSLLSEQYF. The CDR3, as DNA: TGCGCCAGCAGCTTGCTCTCCGAGCAGTACTTC. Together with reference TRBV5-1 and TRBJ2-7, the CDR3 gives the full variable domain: KAGVTQTPRYLIKTRGQQVTLSCSPISGHRSVSWYQQTPGQGLQFLFEYFSETQRNKGNFPGRFSGRQFSNSRSEMNVSTLELGDSALYLCASSLLSEQYFGPGTRLTVT.